The sequence of this T cell receptor beta chain was determined in a study of response to subunit inactivated influenza vaccine. From germline, CDR1 is MNHNS and CDR2 SASEGT. The CDR3 has 13 residues. Deletions cut 3 bases from V and 9 bases from J, with 11 bases between. Comments on this clonotype: Its specificity is not known.

One entry per CDR3 protein results from TCRdb running MiXCR on the RT-PCR reads. The profile shows roughly 760,000 distinct CDR3 sequences, 21% of them singletons. Findings of the study overall: The authors suggested that every seasonal influenza vaccination recruits few new T cells.

Material: PBMCs from blood, obtained 4 to 6 days after vaccination. This sequence was found in a man aged 50 or older who received an inactivated influenza vaccine. The chain carries TRBV6-1 and TRBJ1-4; no firm D call. Here the CDR3 DNA reads TGTGCCAGCAGTGATGGCAGCTCGAAAAAACTGTTTTTT. This gives the protein CASSDGSSKKLFF.